This TCR beta chain is from a study of blood T cell repertoires in COVID-19. Study at large: Researchers got acute and convalescent COVID-19 samples from the United States, Italy and Spain. In each case, the material was cDNA or gDNA derived from T cells, B-cell-depleted T cells, or PBMCs.

Germline trimming cut 4 bases from V and 3 bases from J; bases unmatched to any gene: 15. CDR3 size: 20 residues. Germline-derived CDR1 and CDR2 are SGHRS and YFSETQ. This clone was seen a single time. Repertoires were generated with immunoSEQ multiplex PCR, while TCRdb's copy carries only in-frame clones and drops some. The table lists 360,000 or so clones, 85% to 90% of them singletons. The sequence was collected from a man aged 18 to 29 with active or convalescent COVID-19. The V and J genes are TRBV5-1 and TRBJ2-1; 14 bases fit TRBD2. The material sequenced was peripheral blood. The CDR3 reads CASSPALGLAGVNFYNEQFF. The CDR3 DNA is TGCGCCAGCAGCCCCGCGCTGGGACTAGCGGGAGTTAACTTCTACAATGAGCAGTTCTTC.